This TCR beta chain was sequenced for a study of blood T cell repertoires in COVID-19. The wider study: Sources were T cells, B-cell-depleted T cells, or PBMCs; the material itself was cDNA or gDNA.

V lost 2 bases, J lost 9 bases, and 10 bases lay in between. CDR1 MNHNY and CDR2 SVGAGI come from the germline V gene (reference sequence). The CDR3 runs 12 residues. This clone was found once. As originally analysed: Amplified reference gene primers provided the basis for estimating nucleated cell counts. Assay used: immunoSEQ multiplex PCR; TCRdb lists only in-frame clones, some missing. V, J and clone size derive from that table, while D and trimming were established from the DNA sequence. The sample has 200,000 to 300,000 clones; 80% to 85% are singletons. This chain uses TRBV6-6 with TRBJ1-1; perhaps TRBD1 as D (5 bases). The receptor was derived from a man aged 55 to 70 with acute or convalescent COVID-19. The source material was peripheral blood. The CDR3 DNA reads as TGTGCCAGCAGTTACGCGGGGGGAAAAGCTTTCTTT. It translates to CASSYAGGKAFF.